The sequence of this T cell receptor beta chain was determined in a study of OX40 agonist ivuxolimab in advanced cancers. Turning to the study itself: Treatment received earlier with anti-PD-1, anti-PD-L1 or anti-CTLA-4 agents was allowed, and over 30% had some.

Profiling relied on immunoSEQ multiplex PCR, and the TCRdb table lists in-frame clones only, not all of them. Of around 150,000 clones in the sample, 85% to 95% were seen once. The specimen comprised CD4+ or CD8+ T cells sorted from blood, sampled in a trial of the OX40 agonist ivuxolimab. The clonotype comes from an adult with an advanced solid tumor such as melanoma, head and neck, liver or kidney cancer.

CDR3 loop: CASSLAPNTEAFF. CDR3 DNA sequence: TGTGCCAGCAGCTTAGCACCGAACACTGAAGCTTTCTTT. This rearrangement joins TRBV7-6 to TRBJ1-1, with no clear D. Germline CDR1 is SGHVS and CDR2 is FNYEAQ. V was clipped by 0 bases and J by 1 base, with 3 bases between them. This CDR3 is built from 13 residues.